This TCR beta chain was documented in a study of cytomegalovirus exposure and HLA in healthy donors. Method: immunoSEQ multiplex PCR; TCRdb's copy keeps in-frame clones and lacks some. The sample holds over 250,000 clones, approximately 90% seen once. In regard to this clone: The antigen is not known. Other nucleotide sequences in the sample specify the same CDR3.

CDR3 length equals 14 residues. CDR1 is SGHVS, CDR2 FNYEAQ, per germline. Trimming removed 6 bases from V and 4 bases from J, with 13 bases in between. Study-wide results and limits: Some TCR beta chains (roughly 160 of them) were listed as cytomegalovirus-associated. Most observed TCR sequences were rare, whereas some public TCRs were detected in many donors. Cytomegalovirus status, reportedly, was diagnosed with high specificity and sensitivity by the classifier. A few chains tied to CMV proved CMV antigen-specific in vitro.

The chain has TRBV7-6 and TRBJ2-1; D perhaps matches TRBD2 (6 bases). Sequencing used PBMCs. The receptor was derived from a woman aged 25 to 45 in good health and CMV-seropositive. This CDR3 reads CASSLGGTYNEQFF. For the CDR3, the DNA is TGTGCCAGCAGTCTAGGCGGGACTTACAATGAGCAGTTCTTC.